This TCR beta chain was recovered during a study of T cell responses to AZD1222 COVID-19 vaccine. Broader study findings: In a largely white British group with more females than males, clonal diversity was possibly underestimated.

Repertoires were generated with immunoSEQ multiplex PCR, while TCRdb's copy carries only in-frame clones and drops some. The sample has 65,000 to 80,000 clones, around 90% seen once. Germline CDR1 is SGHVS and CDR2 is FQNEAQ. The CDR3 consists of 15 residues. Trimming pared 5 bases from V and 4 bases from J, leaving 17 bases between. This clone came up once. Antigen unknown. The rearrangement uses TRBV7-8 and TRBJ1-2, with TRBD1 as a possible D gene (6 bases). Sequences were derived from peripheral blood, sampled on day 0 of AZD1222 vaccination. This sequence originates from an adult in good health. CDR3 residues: CASSLRGGPAYGYTF. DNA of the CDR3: TGTGCCAGCAGCCTCAGGGGAGGCCCCGCCTATGGCTACACCTTC. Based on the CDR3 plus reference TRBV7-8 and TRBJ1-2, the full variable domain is GAGVSQSPRYKVAKRGQDVALRCDPISGHVSLFWYQQALGQGPEFLTYFQNEAQLDKSGLPSDRFFAERPEGSVSTLKIQRTQQEDSAVYLCASSLRGGPAYGYTFGSGTRLTVV.